A single sample is the source of the 28 T cell receptor beta chains below, sequenced in a study of blood T cell repertoires in COVID-19 (dated by TCRdb to 2019 to 2021). Libraries came from the immunoSEQ multiplex PCR assay. This is the immuneACCESS table as TCRdb keeps it, with only in-frame sequences that have V and J called. A part of the clones is gone; compared with another copy, unresolved V genes explain less than half, and the rest is unexplained. Within this sample are 95,000 to 120,000 clones, with about two thirds of them counted one time only. The leading ten clones occupy about 2% of the sample. The sequencing sample was made of peripheral blood. The receptors shown here come from a woman aged 40 to 49 with acute or convalescent COVID-19.

The chain couples TRBV10-1 to TRBJ1-1; maybe TRBD1 (6 bases). Germline assignment: CDR1 WNHNN and CDR2 SYGVQD (reference sequence). Trimming stripped 10 bases from V and 0 bases from J, with 12 bases between. The CDR3 covers 13 residues. The CDR3 DNA reads as TGCGCCACCAAACAGGGTATGAACACTGAAGCTTTCTTT. This sequence encodes CATKQGMNTEAFF.

The chain joins TRBV6-5 to TRBJ1-5, with 10 bases that match TRBD1. CDR3 length: 15 residues. In germline, CDR1 is MNHEY, CDR2 SVGAGI. Trimming removed 5 bases from V and 6 bases from J; junction bases left unmatched: 7. CDR3 region: CASSMTGGAGQPQHF. The CDR3 DNA sequence: TGTGCCAGCAGTATGACAGGGGGCGCGGGTCAGCCCCAGCATTTT.

This clone was counted a few times. The V and J genes are TRBV4-1 and TRBJ2-5; 8 positions agree with TRBD2. J was trimmed by 2 bases and V by 3 bases; bases with no gene match: 11. The length of the CDR3 is 17 residues. Germline lookup yields CDR1 MGHRA and CDR2 YSYEKL. The DNA for the CDR3 is TGCGCCAGCAGCCAGACCCACCCAGCGGGGGTTCAAGAGACCCAGTACTTC. Its translation: CASSQTHPAGVQETQYF.

This chain links TRBV28 with TRBJ2-7, with 11 bases matching TRBD1. The germline CDR1 and CDR2 sequences are MDHEN and SYDVKM. This CDR3 contains 15 residues. The trim removed 11 bases at V and 0 bases at J, leaving 9 bases unmatched. The CDR3, as DNA: TGTGCCTCCTCAGGGACAGGGGGTGGCTCCTACGAGCAGTACTTC. Amino acid sequence: CASSGTGGGSYEQYF.

J is TRBJ2-7 and V is TRBV28, with 8 bases identical to TRBD1. V gave up 5 bases and J gave up 6 bases; unmatched junction bases: 9. CDR1 is MDHEN, CDR2 SYDVKM, per germline. The CDR3 sequence is 14 residues long. The DNA of the CDR3 is TGTGCCAGCAGTACCGCCGGACAGGGTGGCGAGCAGTACTTC. This sequence encodes CASSTAGQGGEQYF.

CDR3 amino acids: CASSIPFAGGSGANVLTF. As DNA, the CDR3 is TGTGCCAGCAGCATACCGTTTGCAGGGGGTAGTGGGGCCAACGTCCTGACTTTC. The chain employs TRBV7-8 and TRBJ2-6; TRBD1 agrees at 7 bases. The CDR3 is 18 residues long. Germline values: CDR1 SGHVS, CDR2 FQNEAQ. The junction had 13 bases not matched to a gene; V was cut back by 5 bases and J by 3 bases. The full variable domain, in which reference TRBV7-8 and TRBJ2-6 provide the parts outside the CDR3, is GAGVSQSPRYKVAKRGQDVALRCDPISGHVSLFWYQQALGQGPEFLTYFQNEAQLDKSGLPSDRFFAERPEGSVSTLKIQRTQQEDSAVYLCASSIPFAGGSGANVLTFGAGSRLTVL.

The chain has TRBV30 and TRBJ1-5; 9 bases agree with TRBD1. Germline assignment: CDR1 GTSNPN and CDR2 SVGIG (reference sequence). With 2 bases clipped from V and 5 bases from J, the junction kept 7 bases outside the gene matches. The CDR3 has 15 residues. For the CDR3, the DNA is TGTGCCTGGAGTTCTAGGGACAGGGCCCATCAGCCCCAGCATTTT. It yields the protein CAWSSRDRAHQPQHF.

The chain links TRBV4-1 to TRBJ1-1; 10 positions agree with TRBD1. The CDR3 length is 15 residues. J gave up 3 bases and V 3 bases, and 4 bases lay outside the gene matches. The germline gives CDR1 MGHRA, CDR2 YSYEKL. CDR3 sequence: CASSQGQGPDTEAFF. In DNA, the CDR3 is TGCGCCAGCAGCCAGGGACAGGGGCCCGACACTGAAGCTTTCTTT.

This clone came up once. Germline and junction disagree at one end, which may indicate a read error. The genes are TRBV11-1 and TRBJ1-3, with D unclear. This CDR3 comprises 14 residues. Germline CDR1 is SGHAT and CDR2 is FQDESV (reference sequence). CDR3 nucleotides: TGTGCCAGCAGCTTCGGACCCGGGGTATATCCCGTACTATTT. This gives the protein CASSFGPGVYPVLF.

V and J are TRBV5-1 and TRBJ2-5; a possible D gene is TRBD2 (5 bases). V was pared by 0 bases and J by 5 bases, with 8 bases between. Germline CDR1 is SGHRS and CDR2 is YFSETQ. CDR3 length equals 13 residues. As DNA, the CDR3 is TGCGCCAGCAGCTTGGAGAGGGCGGAGACCCAGTACTTC. Its protein is CASSLERAETQYF.

The chain combines TRBV3-1 (or the pseudogene TRBV3-2) with TRBJ2-3, with D unclear. The CDR3 runs 16 residues. Trimming took off 1 base at V and 0 bases at J, with 11 bases between the two ends. Per the germline V gene, CDR1 is LGHDT and CDR2 is YNNKEL (reference sequence). The CDR3 region has the DNA TGTGCCAGCAGCCAAGGACTTTCCACTAGCACAGATACGCAGTATTTT. It specifies CASSQGLSTSTDTQYF.

The chain carries TRBV5-4 and TRBJ1-6; TRBD1 is a possible D gene (5 bases). V lost 0 bases and J 7 bases, leaving 11 bases between the germline ends. Looked up from germline, CDR1 is SGHNT and CDR2 is YYREEE (reference sequence). The CDR3 length is 15 residues. The CDR3 protein is CASSLGQRGNSPLHF. The CDR3 DNA sequence: TGTGCCAGCAGCTTGGGACAGCGGGGCAATTCACCCCTCCACTTT.

The chain uses TRBV10-3 and TRBJ2-5; the match to TRBD2 covers 8 bases. CDR1 is ENHRY and CDR2 is SYGVKD in the germline V gene. J lost 5 bases, V lost 3 bases, and 11 bases had no gene match. CDR3 size: 16 residues. The CDR3 nucleotides read TGTGCCATCAGTGACTCGGGCCGGGGGGGCTTGGAGACCCAGTACTTC. Translating it yields CAISDSGRGGLETQYF.

The rearrangement joins TRBV11-3 to TRBJ1-6; no definite D call. Looked up from germline, CDR1 is SGHNT and CDR2 is YENEEA. This CDR3 spans 13 amino acids. The V end was cut by 5 bases, the J end by 6 bases, with 8 bases between. The chain's CDR3 is CASSLRGNSPLHF. DNA of the CDR3: TGTGCCAGCAGCCTCAGAGGTAATTCACCCCTCCACTTT.

Ten or more counts support this clone. V and J are TRBV18 and TRBJ1-1; 9 positions agree with TRBD1. V lost 1 base and J lost 3; bases outside the gene matches: 3. The CDR3 sequence is 15 residues long. Germline CDR1 is KGHSH and CDR2 is LQKENI. CDR3 DNA: TGTGCCAGCTCACCACAACAGGGGGCGTACACTGAAGCTTTCTTT. It is translated as CASSPQQGAYTEAFF.

On this clone: The same CDR3 is also encoded by other DNA sequences in this sample. The rearrangement uses TRBV12-3 or TRBV12-4 and TRBJ1-5; 7 positions agree with TRBD1. The CDR3 is 12 amino acids. Trimming removed 6 bases from V and 5 bases from J; junction bases left unmatched: 1. DNA of the CDR3: TGTGCCAGCAGGCAGGGGGATCAGCCCCAGCATTTT. This encodes CASRQGDQPQHF.

This clone was seen a few times. This sequence joins TRBV4-1 and TRBJ2-5, with TRBD1 identical over 10 bases. Germline V CDR1 and CDR2: MGHRA, YSYEKL. CDR3 size: 16 residues. Germline trimming cut 4 bases from V and 4 bases from J; bases unmatched to any gene: 9. This CDR3 is CASSLGAGQGRETQYF. DNA for the CDR3: TGCGCCAGCAGCCTTGGGGCGGGACAGGGGAGAGAGACCCAGTACTTC.

This clone was seen a few times. The V gene is TRBV2, the J gene TRBJ2-7, with TRBD1 matching over 7 bases. The CDR3 extends over 14 amino acids. Trimming cost V 3 bases and J 3 bases; bases outside gene matches: 5. Germline V gene sequence: CDR1 SNHLY, CDR2 FYNNEI. DNA of the CDR3: TGTGCCAGCAGTGAGGGGACAGCCTTCTACGAGCAGTACTTC. Translating gives CASSEGTAFYEQYF.

This clone has a handful of counts. The CDR3 here is CASSQVRGNNQPQHF. As DNA, the CDR3 is TGCGCCAGCAGCCAAGTTAGGGGAAACAATCAGCCCCAGCATTTT. The V call is TRBV4-1, the J call TRBJ1-5; D is perhaps TRBD1 (5 bases). Germline CDR1 is MGHRA and CDR2 is YSYEKL. This CDR3 spans 15 amino acids. Trimming removed 1 base from V and 3 bases from J, with 10 bases in between.

This chain joins TRBV3-1 (or the pseudogene TRBV3-2) and TRBJ2-5; tentatively, D is TRBD2 (7 bases). V was shortened by 4 bases and J by 5 bases, with 23 bases between the two germline ends. There are 17 residues in the CDR3. Germline V gene data show CDR1 as LGHDT and CDR2 as YNNKEL (reference sequence). Here the CDR3 reads CASSPLGGELIGETQYF. The CDR3 DNA reads TGTGCCAGCAGCCCCTTAGGGGGGGAGTTAATCGGGGAGACCCAGTACTTC.

The J gene is TRBJ2-5, the V gene TRBV3-1 (or the pseudogene TRBV3-2), with 9 bases identical to TRBD1. J was trimmed by 5 bases and V by 0 bases; bases with no gene match: 13. The CDR3 is 18 amino acids. CDR1 and CDR2 from the germline V gene are LGHDT and YNNKEL (reference sequence). The CDR3 region has the DNA TGTGCCAGCAGCCAAGAAGTAGGAGACAGGGGGAGGTGGGAGACCCAGTACTTC. It is translated as CASSQEVGDRGRWETQYF.

J is TRBJ1-5 and V is TRBV4-1; no reliable D call. Germline loops: CDR1 MGHRA, CDR2 YSYEKL. There are 13 residues in the CDR3. V was shortened by 3 bases and J by 7 bases, with 10 bases between the two germline ends. The chain's CDR3 is CASSQESEQPQHF. DNA of the CDR3: TGCGCCAGCAGCCAGGAGTCGGAACAGCCCCAGCATTTT.

This clone was counted only a few times. J is TRBJ2-4 and V is TRBV2, with 10 nucleotides matching TRBD1. Germline V CDR1 and CDR2: SNHLY, FYNNEI. V lost 4 bases and J lost 6; bases outside the gene matches: 6. The CDR3 covers 15 residues. The CDR3 sequence is CASSVEGQGLNIQYF. The CDR3 DNA follows: TGTGCCAGCAGTGTTGAGGGACAGGGGTTAAACATTCAGTACTTC.

This clone has just a few counts. The rearrangement uses TRBV30 and TRBJ1-2; 7 nucleotides agree with TRBD1. Germline loops: CDR1 GTSNPN, CDR2 SVGIG (reference sequence). The CDR3 runs to 13 residues. Losses at the gene ends were 4 bases for V and 8 bases for J; bases not matched to a gene: 10. The CDR3 DNA sequence: TGTGCCTGGATGACAGAGAGGACAGGAGGCTACACCTTC. The encoded protein is CAWMTERTGGYTF. Based on the CDR3 plus reference TRBV30 and TRBJ1-2, the full variable domain is SQTIHQWPATLVQPVGSPLSLECTVEGTSNPNLYWYRQAAGRGLQLLFYSVGIGQISSEVPQNLSASRPQDRQFILSSKKLLLSDSGFYLCAWMTERTGGYTFGSGTRLTVV.

This chain joins TRBV9 and TRBJ2-5; 15 nucleotides line up with TRBD2. Germline values: CDR1 SGDLS, CDR2 YYNGEE. Trimming cost V 4 bases and J 2 bases; bases outside gene matches: 9. The CDR3 length is 18 residues. DNA for the CDR3: TGTGCCAGCAGCCCGATGGGACTAGCGGGGGGCGTTCAAGAGACCCAGTACTTC. It yields the protein CASSPMGLAGGVQETQYF. The entire variable domain, with the rest obtained from reference TRBV9 and TRBJ2-5, is as follows: DSGVTQTPKHLITATGQRVTLRCSPRSGDLSVYWYQQSLDQGLQFLIQYYNGEERAKGNILERFSAQQFPDLHSELNLSSLELGDSALYFCASSPMGLAGGVQETQYFGPGTRLLVL.

The chain is built from TRBV5-6 and TRBJ2-3; TRBD2 agrees at 9 bases. This CDR3 comprises 19 residues. The germline V gene has CDR1 SGHDT and CDR2 YYEEEE. V trimming: 4 bases; J trimming: 2 bases; junction bases outside the gene matches: 17. The CDR3 protein is CASSPPKDSGGLHTDTQYF. Here the CDR3 DNA reads TGTGCCAGCAGCCCTCCAAAGGATAGCGGGGGTCTTCACACAGATACGCAGTATTTT.

This chain uses TRBV3-1 (or the pseudogene TRBV3-2) with TRBJ2-7, with 7 bases fitting TRBD1. With V trimmed by 4 bases and J by 6 bases, 12 bases remained unmatched. The CDR3 is 15 residues long. Germline CDR1 is LGHDT and CDR2 is YNNKEL (reference sequence). Here the CDR3 reads CASSRTTGKKGEQYF. Here the CDR3 DNA reads TGTGCCAGCAGCCGAACGACAGGGAAGAAGGGCGAGCAGTACTTC.

This sequence joins TRBV29-1 and TRBJ1-4; 8 nucleotides line up with TRBD1. Trimming removed 7 bases from V and 7 bases from J; junction bases left unmatched: 8. The length of the CDR3 is 13 residues. Germline CDR1 is SQVTM and CDR2 is ANQGSEA. The DNA for the CDR3 is TGCAGCGCAGACAGGGGAGGAGGTGAAAAACTGTTTTTT. It specifies CSADRGGGEKLFF.